These T cell receptor beta chains were read from a single sample in a study of metastatic and nonmetastatic thyroid tumors. TCRdb re-called the PCR reads through MiXCR. The repertoire consists of approximately 23,000 clones, with 20% to 25% occurring once and the leading ten covering 70% to 75%. Sequencing was carried out using blood. These TCRs come from a male donor with papillary thyroid cancer or a benign thyroid nodule (not recorded which). Some clones in this sample may be carry-over from other donors' samples. The CDR3 runs from the conserved cysteine through the conserved F or W. The order of the fields is V gene, CDR3 protein.

V gene: TRBV15
CDR3 protein: CATSRDSRDRESTGELFF

V gene: TRBV14
CDR3 protein: CASSIHRFGTEAFF

V gene: TRBV3-1
CDR3 protein: CASSPGTSGYNEQFF

V gene: TRBV7-3
CDR3 protein: CASSLNGVLAAGELFF

V gene: TRBV6-6
CDR3 protein: CASSLLLRLADRGDNEQFF

V gene: TRBV19
CDR3 protein: CASRGAGTLNTGELFF

V gene: TRBV11-2
CDR3 protein: CASSPWGAQSRTDTQYF

V gene: TRBV20-1
CDR3 protein: CSVLGLAASETQYF

V gene: TRBV5-6
CDR3 protein: CASSFPAGANVLTF

V gene: TRBV6-5
CDR3 protein: CASSYSRCSYEQYF

V gene: TRBV5-4
CDR3 protein: CATLDGANTGELFF

V gene: TRBV5-1
CDR3 protein: CASSLAITGGRREQYF

V gene: TRBV7-3
CDR3 protein: CASSLGILGTEAFF

V gene: TRBV6-1
CDR3 protein: CASSLGAVRGYTF

V gene: TRBV19
CDR3 protein: CASSIYGGTKNIQYF

V gene: TRBV15
CDR3 protein: CATSRDTTYEQYF

V gene: TRBV19
CDR3 protein: CATLTRGGRSNEQFF

V gene: TRBV20-1
CDR3 protein: CSARDGLQGWGEQYF

V gene: TRBV30
CDR3 protein: CAWSKQGAGGYTF

V gene: TRBV28
CDR3 protein: CASREGAGQPQHF

V gene: TRBV4-3
CDR3 protein: CASSQDQGWDYGYTF

V gene: TRBV6-1
CDR3 protein: CASRKGVSGNTIYF

V gene: TRBV19
CDR3 protein: CASSISIAGGPGDNEQFF

V gene: TRBV11-2
CDR3 protein: CASSLVGANSPLHF

V gene: TRBV11-1
CDR3 protein: CASSLAGPYEQYF

V gene: TRBV3-1
CDR3 protein: CASRHRDSGVYEQFF

V gene: TRBV24-1
CDR3 protein: CATGGGQGKNEQFF

V gene: TRBV28
CDR3 protein: CASTPAGASGSNQPQHF

V gene: TRBV30
CDR3 protein: CARAGQGASPLHF

V gene: TRBV29-1
CDR3 protein: CSAPGGQGTYNEQFF